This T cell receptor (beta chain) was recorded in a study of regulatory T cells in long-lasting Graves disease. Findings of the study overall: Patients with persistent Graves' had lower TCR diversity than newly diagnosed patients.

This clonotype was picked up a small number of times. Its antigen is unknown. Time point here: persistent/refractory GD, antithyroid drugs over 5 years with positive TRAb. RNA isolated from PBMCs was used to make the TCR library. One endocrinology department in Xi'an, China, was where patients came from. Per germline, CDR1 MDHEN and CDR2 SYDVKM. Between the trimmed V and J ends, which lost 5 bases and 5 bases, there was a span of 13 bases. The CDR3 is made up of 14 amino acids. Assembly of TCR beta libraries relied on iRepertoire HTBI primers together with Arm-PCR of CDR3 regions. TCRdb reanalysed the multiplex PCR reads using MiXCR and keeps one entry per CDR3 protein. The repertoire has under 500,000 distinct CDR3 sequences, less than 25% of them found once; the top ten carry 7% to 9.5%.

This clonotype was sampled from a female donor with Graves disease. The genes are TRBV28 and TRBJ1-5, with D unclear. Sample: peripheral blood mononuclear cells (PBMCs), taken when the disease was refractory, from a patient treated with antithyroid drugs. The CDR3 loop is CASSRVRSHQPQHF. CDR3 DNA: TGTGCCAGCAGTCGTGTAAGGTCCCATCAGCCCCAGCATTTT.